This T cell receptor (beta chain) was sequenced for a study of control samples from healthy donors and cancer patients. Method: immunoSEQ multiplex PCR; TCRdb's copy keeps in-frame clones and lacks some. The table records approximately 150,000 clones, 96% of them present only once. The germline V gene has CDR1 MNHEY and CDR2 SVGAGI. The length of the CDR3 is 14 residues. Trimming took 0 bases from V and 12 from J, leaving 14 bases between them. V gene TRBV6-5 combines with J gene TRBJ1-4; D uncertain. The sequence derives from a woman aged 25 to 39 in good health. The sample comprised blood. The CDR3 DNA reads as TGTGCCAGCAGTTACTCTGGACTTCGGGAGGAACTGTTTTTT. This codes for CASSYSGLREELFF.